This TCR beta chain was found in a study of cytomegalovirus exposure and HLA in healthy donors. A word on this clone: Other DNA sequences in the sample encode the same CDR3.

This CDR3 has 21 amino acids. The V and J ends lost 4 bases and 13 bases, in that order; junction bases with no gene match: 31. Germline assignment: CDR1 WNHNN and CDR2 SYGVQD (reference sequence). Both 60 Vbeta primers and 13 Jbeta primers went into the PCR. Clones were read by immunoSEQ multiplex PCR, and TCRdb kept only the in-frame ones, dropping some. Of about 170,000 clones detected, roughly 84% appear once; the ten largest clones hold over 2.5%. Each donor was nominally healthy when sampled (though unrecorded immune exposures were likely). The TCR was taken from a young man in good health and CMV-seropositive. This chain links TRBV10-1 with TRBJ2-1; 10 nucleotides match TRBD2. The sequencing sample was made of PBMCs. The CDR3 nucleotides read TGCGCCAGCAGTGTAACTCCTCCCGGGCCCAAATCAGCGGGAGGGCCTCGGAAACAGTTCTTC. It specifies CASSVTPPGPKSAGGPRKQFF.